These 13 T cell receptor beta chains share one sample of origin, sequenced in a study of T cell clonality in common variable immunodeficiency. The repertoire was sequenced with immunoSEQ multiplex PCR; TCRdb's copy has only in-frame clones and lacks some. Sampling found roughly 70,000 clones, none seen once. Sequenced: peripheral blood mononuclear cells. These receptors all come from a person aged 18 to 75 in good health.

This clone occurred many times. The read ends 3 residues shy of where the CDR3 ends; the end is completed using the germline J gene. V usage is TRBV5-1 and J usage is TRBJ2-1; TRBD2 aligns across 11 bases. Germline trimming cut 1 base from V and 6 bases from J; bases unmatched to any gene: 6. The CDR3 runs 16 residues. Germline CDR1 is SGHRS and CDR2 is YFSETQ. The sequenced CDR3 bases are TGCGCCAGCAGCTTGTTAGTAGCGGGAGGGCCCAATGAG. It translates to CASSLLVAGGPNE. The entire CDR3 reads CASSLLVAGGPNEQFF.

In this sample, this clone turned up many times. Read data end 3 residues before the CDR3 end; the end is taken from the germline J gene. The chain employs TRBV11-1 and TRBJ2-6; D gene ambiguous. The CDR3 length is 14 residues. Germline lookup yields CDR1 SGHAT and CDR2 FQDESV (reference sequence). V lost 5 bases and J lost 0, with 5 bases in between. CDR3 in amino acids: CASSGHSGANVLTF. The CDR3 bases that were read are TGTGCCAGCAGCGGGCACTCTGGGGCCAACGTC.

This clone was seen only a few times. The observed sequence ends 3 residues before the CDR3 terminus, with the missing tail filled in from the germline J gene. V and J are TRBV20-1 and TRBJ2-7, with D tentatively TRBD1 (6 bases). The CDR3 spans 13 residues. The V end was cut by 1 base, the J end by 2 bases, with 9 bases between. The germline V gene encodes CDR1 DFQATT and CDR2 SNEGSKA (reference sequence). CDR3 DNA, as far as it was read: TGCAGTGCTAGAGCCGGACAGACCTACGAG. Protein: CSARAGQTYE. The whole CDR3 sequence reads CSARAGQTYEQYF.

In its sample, this clone was seen many times. The read gets to within 3 residues of the CDR3 end, and the germline J gene fills in the rest. V and J are TRBV19 and TRBJ1-2; no definite D call. The CDR3 is made up of 12 amino acids. The germline gives CDR1 LNHDA, CDR2 SQIVND (reference sequence). The CDR3 bases that were read are TGTGCCAGTAGTATAGGGTTCGCGGGC. The encoded protein is CASSIGFAG. The whole CDR3 protein is CASSIGFAGYTF.

In this sample, this clone turned up many times. The CDR3 is cut off 3 residues early in the read; its end comes from the germline J gene. V is TRBV30 and J is TRBJ1-2; D is perhaps TRBD1 (5 bases). This CDR3 is 13 amino acids long. The germline CDR1 and CDR2 sequences are GTSNPN and SVGIG (reference sequence). Trimming removed 7 bases at V and 1 base at J, with 13 bases between. Incomplete CDR3 DNA: TGTGCCTTGGACAACCCGAATAACTATGGC. Its translation is CALDNPNNYG. The CDR3 in full is CALDNPNNYGYTF.

Worth noting for this clone: The sequenced fragment ends 3 residues before the CDR3 boundary, so the rest is inferred from the germline J gene. The J gene is TRBJ1-3, the V gene TRBV11-2; 7 bases align to TRBD1. The CDR3 extends over 14 amino acids. J gave up 2 bases and V 4 bases, and 2 bases lay outside the gene matches. Germline-derived CDR1 and CDR2 are SGHAT and FQNNGV. The CDR3 protein is CASSSDRAGNTIYF. CDR3 DNA, as far as it was read: TGTGCCAGCAGCTCAGACAGGGCTGGAAACACC.

This clone occurred many times. The CDR3 goes on 3 residues after the read ends, and that part is filled in from the germline J gene. The rearrangement uses TRBV12-3 or TRBV12-4 and TRBJ2-7; 14 nucleotides match TRBD2. The CDR3 covers 16 residues. V lost 4 bases and J lost 6; bases outside the gene matches: 8. The CDR3 spells CASSSGTSGSRSEQYF. The sequenced part of the CDR3 DNA is TGTGCCAGCAGTTCCGGGACTAGCGGGAGTAGATCCGAG.

This clone was observed many times. Sequencing ends 3 residues short of the CDR3 end; the germline J gene provides the rest. The chain is built from TRBV30 and TRBJ2-2; 7 bases match TRBD1. With V trimmed by 2 bases and J by 2 bases, 5 bases remained unmatched. The CDR3 totals 15 residues. The germline CDR1 and CDR2 sequences are GTSNPN and SVGIG (reference sequence). The CDR3: CAWSKWTGNTGELFF. The sequenced part of the CDR3 DNA is TGTGCCTGGAGTAAATGGACAGGAAACACCGGGGAG.

There are many counts of this clone. Coverage ceases 3 residues before the CDR3 finishes, and the germline J gene fills in the end. The chain couples TRBV9 to TRBJ2-1, with 10 nucleotides matching TRBD1. The CDR3 runs 15 residues. After removal of 4 bases from V and 3 bases from J, the junction contained 4 bases not matched to a gene. Germline assignment: CDR1 SGDLS and CDR2 YYNGEE. The CDR3 is CASSRGTGDYNEQFF. CDR3 DNA (partial): TGTGCCAGCAGCCGTGGGACAGGGGACTACAATGAG. The entire variable domain, with the rest obtained from reference TRBV9 and TRBJ2-1, is as follows: DSGVTQTPKHLITATGQRVTLRCSPRSGDLSVYWYQQSLDQGLQFLIQYYNGEERAKGNILERFSAQQFPDLHSELNLSSLELGDSALYFCASSRGTGDYNEQFFGPGTRLTVL.

This clone has ten or more counts. Sequencing ends 3 residues short of the CDR3 end; the germline J gene provides the rest. The V call is TRBV12-3 or TRBV12-4, the J call TRBJ2-7, with 7 bases aligning to TRBD1. The CDR3 extends over 15 amino acids. V shed 4 bases, J shed 6 bases, and the junction held 12 bases outside the gene matches. CDR3 DNA, as far as it was read: TGTGCCAGCAGTTCCCTAGACAGGGTTGGCCTCGAG. Its protein is CASSSLDRVGLE. The entire CDR3 is CASSSLDRVGLEQYF.

This clone was counted ten times or more. Sequencing ends 3 residues short of the CDR3 end; the germline J gene provides the rest. This chain uses TRBV7-9 with TRBJ1-2; 8 bases are shared with TRBD1. The CDR3 extends over 14 amino acids. The germline V gene encodes CDR1 SEHNR and CDR2 FQNEAQ (reference sequence). V shed 5 bases, J shed 7 bases, and the junction held 9 bases outside the gene matches. The CDR3 spells CASSEGQGTSGYTF. The CDR3 DNA, read in part, is TGTGCCAGCAGCGAAGGACAGGGTACTAGTGGC.

In its sample, this clone was seen many times. The CDR3 protein is CASSVAAGGVTDTQYF. Partial CDR3 DNA: TGTGCCAGCAGCGTAGCGGCGGGGGGGGTTACAGATACG. The rearrangement uses TRBV9 and TRBJ2-3, with TRBD2 matching 9 bases. Read sequence stops 3 residues before the CDR3 end, and the germline J gene provides the missing end. CDR3 length: 16 amino acids. J was trimmed by 3 bases and V by 0 bases; bases with no gene match: 5. Germline V lookup: CDR1 SGDLS, CDR2 YYNGEE. The full variable domain, completed using reference TRBV9 and TRBJ2-3, is DSGVTQTPKHLITATGQRVTLRCSPRSGDLSVYWYQQSLDQGLQFLIQYYNGEERAKGNILERFSAQQFPDLHSELNLSSLELGDSALYFCASSVAAGGVTDTQYFGPGTRLTVL.

This clone was recorded at least ten times. Read sequence stops 3 residues before the CDR3 end, and the germline J gene provides the missing end. V usage is TRBV18 and J usage is TRBJ1-2; 7 bases are a match to TRBD1. With V trimmed by 2 bases and J by 5 bases, 2 bases remained unmatched. The germline CDR1 and CDR2 sequences are KGHSH and LQKENI. The CDR3 totals 13 residues. Here the CDR3 reads CASSPDRDYGYTF. The covered CDR3 bases are TGTGCCAGCTCACCAGACAGGGATTATGGC.